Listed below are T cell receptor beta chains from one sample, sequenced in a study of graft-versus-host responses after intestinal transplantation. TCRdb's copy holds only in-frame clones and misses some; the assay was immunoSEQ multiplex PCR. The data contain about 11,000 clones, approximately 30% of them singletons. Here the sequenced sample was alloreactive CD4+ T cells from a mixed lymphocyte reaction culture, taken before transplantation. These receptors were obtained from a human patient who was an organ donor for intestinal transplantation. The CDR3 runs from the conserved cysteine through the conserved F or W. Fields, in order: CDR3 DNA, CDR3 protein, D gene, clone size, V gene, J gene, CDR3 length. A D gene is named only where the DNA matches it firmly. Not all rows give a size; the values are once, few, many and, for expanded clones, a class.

TGTGCCAGCAGCTCCGGGACTAGCGGCTCCTACGAGCAGTACTTC	CASSSGTSGSYEQYF	TRBD2	-	TRBV7-9	TRBJ2-7	15
TGTGCCAGCAGCTCTCCGGGACAAGGGCATACTGAAGCTTTCTTT	CASSSPGQGHTEAFF	-	few	TRBV5-4	TRBJ1-1	15
TGTGCCAGCAGCGGACTAGCGGGGGGGCCGTGGTTCTTC	CASSGLAGGPWFF	TRBD2	few	TRBV2	TRBJ2-1	13
TGTGCCAGCATAACTCAGACAGTCACTGAAGCTTTCTTT	CASITQTVTEAFF	-	few	TRBV6-1	TRBJ1-1	13
TGTGCCATCAGTGACCCGACACTGGCCTACGAGCAGTACTTC	CAISDPTLAYEQYF	-	few	TRBV10-3	TRBJ2-7	14